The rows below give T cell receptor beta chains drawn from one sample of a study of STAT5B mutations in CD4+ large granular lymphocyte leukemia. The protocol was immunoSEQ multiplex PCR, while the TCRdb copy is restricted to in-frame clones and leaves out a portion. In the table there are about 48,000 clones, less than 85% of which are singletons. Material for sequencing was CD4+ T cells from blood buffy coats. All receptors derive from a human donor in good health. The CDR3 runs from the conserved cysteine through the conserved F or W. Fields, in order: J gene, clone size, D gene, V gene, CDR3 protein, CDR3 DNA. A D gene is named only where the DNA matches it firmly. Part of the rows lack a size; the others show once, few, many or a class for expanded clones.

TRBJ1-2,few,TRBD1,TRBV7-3,CASSRDRGGYTF,TGTGCCAGCAGCCGGGACAGGGGAGGCTACACCTTC
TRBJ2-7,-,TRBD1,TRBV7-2,CASSSGQGRVEQYF,TGTGCCAGCAGCTCGGGACAGGGGAGAGTCGAGCAGTACTTC
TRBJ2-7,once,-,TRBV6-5,CASSYLVGPRQYF,TGTGCCAGCAGTTATCTCGTAGGGCCTCGGCAGTACTTC
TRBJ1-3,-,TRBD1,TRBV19,CASSEDRGKAGNTIYF,TGTGCCAGTAGTGAGGACAGGGGCAAAGCTGGAAACACCATATATTTT
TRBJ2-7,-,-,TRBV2,CASSGSVSYEQYF,TGTGCCAGCAGTGGGTCAGTCTCCTACGAGCAGTACTTC
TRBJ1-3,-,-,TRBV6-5,CASSPISGNTIYF,TGTGCCAGCAGCCCTATCTCTGGAAACACCATATATTTT
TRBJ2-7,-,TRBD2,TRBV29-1,CSVTSGEREQYF,TGCAGCGTCACTAGCGGGGAAAGGGAGCAGTACTTC
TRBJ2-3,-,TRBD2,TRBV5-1,CASSTIAGGTDTQYF,TGCGCCAGCAGCACTATAGCGGGGGGAACAGATACGCAGTATTTT
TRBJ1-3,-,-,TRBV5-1,CASKTDRDSGNTIYF,TGCGCCAGCAAGACTGACCGCGACTCTGGAAACACCATATATTTT
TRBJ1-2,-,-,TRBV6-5,CASSVGRGANYGYTF,TGTGCCAGCAGTGTCGGCAGGGGTGCTAACTATGGCTACACCTTC
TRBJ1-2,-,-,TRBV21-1,CASSKAPGADYGYTF,TGTGCCAGCAGCAAAGCGCCGGGGGCCGACTATGGCTACACCTTC
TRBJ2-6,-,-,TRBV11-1,CASSFSGYSGANVLTF,TGTGCCAGCAGCTTCTCGGGGTACTCTGGGGCCAACGTCCTGACTTTC
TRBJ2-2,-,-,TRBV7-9,CASSLAISTGELFF,TGTGCCAGCAGCCTGGCTATTAGTACCGGGGAGCTGTTTTTT
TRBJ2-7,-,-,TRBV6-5,CAIGAYEQYF,TGTGCGATCGGGGCCTACGAGCAGTACTTC
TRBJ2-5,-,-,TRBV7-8,CASAGGAHIQETQYF,TGTGCCAGCGCCGGAGGTGCCCATATCCAAGAGACCCAGTACTTC
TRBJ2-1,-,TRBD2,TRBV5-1,CASSLEASGYNEQFF,TGCGCCAGCAGCTTGGAAGCTAGCGGGTACAATGAGCAGTTCTTC
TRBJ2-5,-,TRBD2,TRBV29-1,CSVVPSGGAQETQYF,TGCAGCGTTGTTCCTAGCGGGGGGGCACAAGAGACCCAGTACTTC
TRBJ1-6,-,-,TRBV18,CASSELPGPRGTLHF,TGTGCCAGCTCCGAATTACCGGGACCCCGCGGAACCCTCCACTTT
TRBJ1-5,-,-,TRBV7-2,CASSEPDGVNQPQHF,TGTGCCAGCAGCGAGCCGGACGGAGTTAATCAGCCCCAGCATTTT
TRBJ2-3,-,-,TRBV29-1,CSVEQTGAIDTQYF,TGCAGCGTTGAACAGACAGGAGCCATCGATACGCAGTATTTT
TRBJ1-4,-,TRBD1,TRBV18,CASSPHTGGATNEKLFF,TGTGCCAGCTCACCTCACACAGGGGGGGCAACTAATGAAAAACTGTTTTTT
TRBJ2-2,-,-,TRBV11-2,CASSFGLQQTGELFF,TGTGCCAGCAGCTTCGGGTTACAGCAGACCGGGGAGCTGTTTTTT
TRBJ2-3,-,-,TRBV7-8,CASSLVSGSGGTQYF,TGTGCCAGCAGCTTAGTGTCGGGGTCTGGGGGTACGCAGTATTTT
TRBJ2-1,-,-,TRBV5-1,CASSTSTSNEQFF,TGCGCCAGCAGCACTTCCACTAGCAATGAGCAGTTCTTC
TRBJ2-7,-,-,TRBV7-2,CASSIRNEQYF,TGTGCCAGCAGCATACGCAACGAGCAGTACTTC
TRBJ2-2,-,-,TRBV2,CASSAGLANTGELFF,TGTGCCAGCAGTGCGGGACTCGCGAACACCGGGGAGCTGTTTTTT
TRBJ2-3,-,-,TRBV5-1,CASSLTGQDTDTQYF,TGCGCCAGCAGCTTGACAGGGCAGGACACAGATACGCAGTATTTT
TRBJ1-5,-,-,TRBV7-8,CASSLVGQSNQPQHF,TGTGCCAGCAGCTTAGTCGGACAGAGCAATCAGCCCCAGCATTTT